Given below is one T cell receptor (beta chain) in context. Use of 60 Vbeta and 13 Jbeta primers characterized the PCR. Measured with immunoSEQ multiplex PCR; TCRdb has only the in-frame clones, and not every one. Altogether about 130,000 clones are present, 65% to 80% being singletons, with the ten largest covering about 1.8%. The data are from a study of cytomegalovirus exposure and HLA in healthy donors. About the study: For the approximately 400 genotyped donors, 81% fell within the Caucasian-associated ancestry cluster.

Germline V CDR1 and CDR2: GTSNPN, SVGIG (reference sequence). The CDR3 runs to 12 residues. V gave up 2 bases and J gave up 7 bases, with 12 bases separating them. Sequencing used PBMCs. This receptor was obtained from a woman in her forties in good health and CMV-seronegative. This chain connects TRBV30 to TRBJ2-7; possibly TRBD2 for D (5 bases). CDR3 residues: CAWSPGTREQYF. CDR3 DNA: TGTGCCTGGAGTCCCGGCACTAGAGAGCAGTACTTC.